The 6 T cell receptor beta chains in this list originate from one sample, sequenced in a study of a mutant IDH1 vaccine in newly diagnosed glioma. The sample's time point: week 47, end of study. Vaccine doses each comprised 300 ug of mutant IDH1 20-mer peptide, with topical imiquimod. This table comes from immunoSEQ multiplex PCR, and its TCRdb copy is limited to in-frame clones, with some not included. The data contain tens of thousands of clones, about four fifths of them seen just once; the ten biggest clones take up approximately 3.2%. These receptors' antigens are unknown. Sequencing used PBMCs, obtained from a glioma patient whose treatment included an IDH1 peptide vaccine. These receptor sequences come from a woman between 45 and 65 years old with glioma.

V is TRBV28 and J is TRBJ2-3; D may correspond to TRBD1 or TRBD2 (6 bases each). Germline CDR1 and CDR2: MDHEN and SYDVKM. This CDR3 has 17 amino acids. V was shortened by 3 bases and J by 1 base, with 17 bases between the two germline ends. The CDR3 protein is CASSFFARGQGTDTQYF. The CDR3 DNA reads TGTGCCAGCAGTTTCTTCGCCCGGGGGCAGGGCACAGATACGCAGTATTTT.

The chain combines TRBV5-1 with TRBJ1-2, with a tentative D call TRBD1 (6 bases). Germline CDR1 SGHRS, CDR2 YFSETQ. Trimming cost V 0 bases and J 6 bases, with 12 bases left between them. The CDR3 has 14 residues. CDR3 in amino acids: CASSLDPTGNGYTF. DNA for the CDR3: TGCGCCAGCAGCTTGGACCCAACAGGGAATGGCTACACCTTC.

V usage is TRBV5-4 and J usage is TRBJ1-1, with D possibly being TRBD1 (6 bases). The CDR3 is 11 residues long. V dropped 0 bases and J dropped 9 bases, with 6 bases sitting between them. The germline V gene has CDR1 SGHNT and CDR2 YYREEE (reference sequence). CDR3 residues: CASSLGGQAFF. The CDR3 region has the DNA TGTGCCAGCAGCTTGGGGGGGCAAGCTTTCTTT. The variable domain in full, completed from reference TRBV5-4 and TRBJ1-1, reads ETGVTQSPTHLIKTRGQQVTLRCSSQSGHNTVSWYQQALGQGPQFIFQYYREEENGRGNFPPRFSGLQFPNYSSELNVNALELDDSALYLCASSLGGQAFFGQGTRLTVV.

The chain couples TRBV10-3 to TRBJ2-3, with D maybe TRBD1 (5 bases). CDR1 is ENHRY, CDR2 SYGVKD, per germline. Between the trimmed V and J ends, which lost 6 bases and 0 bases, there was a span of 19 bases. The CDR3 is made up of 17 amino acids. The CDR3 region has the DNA TGTGCCATCAGGAAAATGAAGGGGCTTCAAAGCACAGATACGCAGTATTTT. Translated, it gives CAIRKMKGLQSTDTQYF.

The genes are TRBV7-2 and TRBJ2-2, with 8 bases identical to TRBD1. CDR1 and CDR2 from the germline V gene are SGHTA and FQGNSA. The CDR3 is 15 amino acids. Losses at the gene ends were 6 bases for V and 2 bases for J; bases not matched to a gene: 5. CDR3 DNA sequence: TGTGCCAGCAGTTCACAGGGGGGTAACACCGGGGAGCTGTTTTTT. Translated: CASSSQGGNTGELFF.

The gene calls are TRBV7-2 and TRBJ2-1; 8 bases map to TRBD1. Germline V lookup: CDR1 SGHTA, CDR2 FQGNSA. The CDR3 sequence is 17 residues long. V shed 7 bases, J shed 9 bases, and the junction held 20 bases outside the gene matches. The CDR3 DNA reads TGTGCCAGCAACCCCGGGGGAGGACAGGGTCCAGTTAGTGAGCAGTTCTTC. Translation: CASNPGGGQGPVSEQFF.